This T cell receptor (beta chain) appears in the sequencing data of a study of shared clonotypes between healthy human individuals. Here immunoSEQ multiplex PCR was the method, and the copy in TCRdb shows in-frame clones only, minus some. Of over 2 million clones listed, just under 95% are singletons. Donors were healthy HIV-negative adults without recently reported acute infections or vaccinations. This CDR3 is 14 amino acids long. The V gene's germline CDR1 is MNHEY and CDR2 SVGAGI. V lost 5 bases, J lost 7 bases, and 15 bases lay in between. The clonotype was recovered from a man aged 18 to 29 in good health. Some clones in this sample may be carry-over from other donors' samples. V and J are TRBV6-5 and TRBJ2-1, with D hard to call. Sample: naive CD4+ T cells from PBMCs. Subset reported: CD45RA+ positively selected. The CDR3 sequence: CASSPAHSRNEQFF. The DNA for the CDR3 is TGTGCCAGCAGTCCAGCCCACAGTCGTAATGAGCAGTTCTTC.